This T cell receptor beta chain was identified during a study of T cells in Graves' hyperthyroidism and ophthalmopathy. Stability of Graves' hyperthyroidism was defined as absent ophthalmopathy progression within 18 months. Thyroid ultrasound, orbital computed tomography, clinical symptoms, and serum thyroxine and TRAb underpinned diagnoses. In its sample, this clonotype was seen many times. Template material for amplifying TCR beta CDR3 regions consisted of RNA transcripts. The HTBI primer set served for first-round RT-PCR of the TCR CDR3. A single record per CDR3 protein comes from TCRdb applying MiXCR to the multiplex PCR reads. The table includes under 700,000 distinct CDR3 sequences, around 15% detected once. The sequence came from a young woman with Graves' hyperthyroidism. Sequencing was carried out using blood.

The CDR3 spells CSAPGRKNTGELFF. CDR3 sequence (DNA): TGCAGTGCACCGGGACGGAAGAACACCGGGGAGCTGTTTTTT. The chain is built from TRBV20-1 and TRBJ2-2, with D tentatively TRBD1 or TRBD2 (5 bases each). The CDR3 has 14 amino acids. Germline V gene lookup returns CDR1 DFQATT and CDR2 SNEGSKA (reference sequence). The germline V and J ends were trimmed by 6 bases and 1 base, with 12 bases remaining between them.